This T cell receptor beta chain was captured in a study of Ad26.COV2.S vaccination and SARS-CoV-2 variants. V shed 5 bases, J shed 5 bases, and the junction held 9 bases outside the gene matches. CDR1 and CDR2 (germline): SGHTA, FQGNSA. This CDR3 is built from 17 residues. Produced via immunoSEQ multiplex PCR; TCRdb's table is partial and in-frame only. The sample gives over 400,000 clones, 92% of which show up once; around 1.7% is in the top ten. Regarding treatment: about 20 received Ad26.COV2.S at low or high dose, single or two shots; five or six received placebo; per-sample allocation not given. It was on day 63 after the first vaccine or placebo injection that samples were taken.

The sequences come from peripheral blood, collected in a trial of Ad26.COV2.S vaccine versus placebo. V usage is TRBV7-2 and J usage is TRBJ2-5; 15 nucleotides match TRBD2. The TCR sequence derives from a person between 18 and 65 years old who received the Ad26.COV2.S COVID-19 vaccine or a placebo. For the CDR3, the DNA is TGTGCCAGCAGCACCTGGACTAGCGGGGGGGCGACTGAGACCCAGTACTTC. Translation gives CASSTWTSGGATETQYF.